This T cell receptor beta chain originates from a study of Graves' ophthalmopathy and Graves' hyperthyroidism. Using RNA transcripts, the TCR beta CDR3 regions were amplified. Second-round multiplex PCR came after first-round RT-PCR with HTBI primers. Via MiXCR, TCRdb re-called the multiplex PCR reads, giving one row per CDR3 protein. The sample holds about 380,000 distinct CDR3 sequences, 15% seen once. Germline CDR1 and CDR2: SGHVS and FQNEAQ. V was clipped by 3 bases and J by 4 bases; unmatched bases: 12. CDR3 length: 17 residues. This clonotype was counted at least ten times. The chain couples TRBV7-8 to TRBJ2-7, with 10 bases aligning to TRBD2. Sequencing used peripheral blood. The sequence derives from a woman younger than 30 with stable Graves' hyperthyroidism. CDR3 sequence reads: CASSFIAGGSRGYEQYF. CDR3 DNA: TGTGCCAGCAGCTTTATAGCGGGGGGCTCAAGGGGTTACGAGCAGTACTTC.